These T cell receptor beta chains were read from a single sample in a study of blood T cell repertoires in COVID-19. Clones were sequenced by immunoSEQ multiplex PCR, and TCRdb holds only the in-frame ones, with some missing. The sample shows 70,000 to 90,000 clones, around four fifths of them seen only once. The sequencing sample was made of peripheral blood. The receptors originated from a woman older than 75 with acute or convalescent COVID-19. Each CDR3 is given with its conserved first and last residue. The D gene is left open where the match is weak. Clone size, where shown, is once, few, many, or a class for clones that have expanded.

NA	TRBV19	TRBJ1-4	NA	TGTGCCAGTACCTCTCAGGGTTGGGAAAAACTGTTTTTT	CASTSQGWEKLFF
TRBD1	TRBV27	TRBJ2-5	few	TGTGCCAGCAGTTTACGAACCGCCGGGACAGGGGTGGGGGAGACCCAGTACTTC	CASSLRTAGTGVGETQYF
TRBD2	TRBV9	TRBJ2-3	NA	TGTGCCAGCAGCGGCTGGGCTAGCGGGGAAGATACGCAGTATTTT	CASSGWASGEDTQYF
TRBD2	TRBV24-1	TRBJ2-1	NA	TGTGCCACCAGTGATTATGCGGGGACTAGCGGGACAGGTGAGCAGTTCTTC	CATSDYAGTSGTGEQFF
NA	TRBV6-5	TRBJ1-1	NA	TGTGCCAGCAGTTACTCTGGACACGAGAACACTGAAGCTTTCTTT	CASSYSGHENTEAFF
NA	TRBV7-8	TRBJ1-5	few	TGTGCCAGCAGCTTAGCGGCACGCCTCGATAGCAATCAGCCCCAGCATTTT	CASSLAARLDSNQPQHF
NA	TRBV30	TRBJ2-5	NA	TGTGCCTGGAGGACACTCCCTCAAGAGACCCAGTACTTC	CAWRTLPQETQYF
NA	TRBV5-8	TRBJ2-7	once	TGTGCCAGCAGCTTGAAGAGCGCGACTCAGGGTTACGAGCAGTACTTC	CASSLKSATQGYEQYF
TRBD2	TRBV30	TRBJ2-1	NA	TGTGCCTGGAGAGGGCTAGCGGGCTACAATGAGCAGTTCTTC	CAWRGLAGYNEQFF
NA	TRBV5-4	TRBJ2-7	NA	TGTGCCAGCAGCTTGGGGGCCCCTCCCAAAGGCGAGCAGTACTTC	CASSLGAPPKGEQYF
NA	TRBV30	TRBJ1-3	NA	TGTGCCTGGAGTGCGCCAGGGGAGTCCATCTCTGGAAACACCATATATTTT	CAWSAPGESISGNTIYF
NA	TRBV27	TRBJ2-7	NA	TGTGCCAGCAGACCCCAGGGTTCCTACGAGCAGTACTTC	CASRPQGSYEQYF
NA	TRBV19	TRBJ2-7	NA	TGTGCCAGTAGTAGAAGGGTTGGAGGGTTAACCTACGAGCAGTACTTC	CASSRRVGGLTYEQYF
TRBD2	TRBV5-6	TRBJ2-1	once	TGTGCCAGCAGCTTGAGCGGGAGCGGATCTTACAATGAGCAGTTCTTC	CASSLSGSGSYNEQFF
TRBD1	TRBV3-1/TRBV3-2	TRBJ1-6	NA	TGTGCCAGCACCCCGGGACAGGGTGGTTCACCCCTCCACTTT	CASTPGQGGSPLHF
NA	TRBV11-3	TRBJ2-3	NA	TGTGCCAGCAGCCCACACAGCAGGGGAGCGGATACGCAGTATTTT	CASSPHSRGADTQYF
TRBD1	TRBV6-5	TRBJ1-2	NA	TGTGCCAGCAAAAGGGACAGGGCCAACTATGGCTACACCTTC	CASKRDRANYGYTF
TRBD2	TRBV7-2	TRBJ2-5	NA	TGTGCCAGCAGCTTAGTTCTAGCGGGGAGGGAGACCCAGTACTTC	CASSLVLAGRETQYF
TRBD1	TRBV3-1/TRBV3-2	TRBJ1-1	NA	TGTGCCAGCAGCCAAGATCCAGGGGGTAACACTGAAGCTTTCTTT	CASSQDPGGNTEAFF
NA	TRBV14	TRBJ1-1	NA	TGTGCCAGCAGCCAAGTGGGGGGGACAACTGAAGCTTTCTTT	CASSQVGGTTEAFF
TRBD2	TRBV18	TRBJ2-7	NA	TGTGCCAGCTCACCACCTCTAGCGGGGGGTCCCTACGAGCAGTACTTC	CASSPPLAGGPYEQYF
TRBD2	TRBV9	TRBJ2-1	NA	TGTGCCAGCTCACCCCAAGTTCGTAGCGGGGGAAGGACAAATGAGCAGTTCTTC	CASSPQVRSGGRTNEQFF
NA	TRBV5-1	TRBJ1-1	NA	TGCGCCAGCAGCTTGGTGGCGGGGGCATCGAACACTGAAGCTTTCTTT	CASSLVAGASNTEAFF
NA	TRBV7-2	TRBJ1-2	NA	TGTGCCAGCAGCCTCGAGGGAGGAGCTAACTATGGCTACACCTTC	CASSLEGGANYGYTF